The following is a T cell receptor (beta chain) sequence with its context. The antigen remains undetermined. The authors incorporated unique molecular identifiers into the TCR beta cDNA libraries. There were roughly 0.95 to 11 million T cells, and roughly 0.5 million cDNA molecules came from them. Each CDR3 protein gets one entry after TCRdb re-called the PCR reads with MiXCR. The sample holds 750,000 to 950,000 distinct CDR3 sequences, approximately 53% seen once. This specimen belongs to a study of post-analysis software for immune sequencing data. About the research overall: Courses of disease covered relapsing-remitting, secondary progressive and progressive-relapsing multiple sclerosis. Findings and limits, study-wide: F measure grouped same-batch samples tightly together. For normalized Chao1 diversity, multiple sclerosis patients scored significantly lower than controls did. Controls showed lower frequencies than patients for four to six TRBV segments, and TRBV5-6, TRBV5-1 and TRBV20-1 were among these.

This CDR3 is built from 16 residues. Germline V gene lookup returns CDR1 SGDLS and CDR2 YYNGEE. J gave up 4 bases and V 0 bases, and 8 bases lay outside the gene matches. The origin of this receptor is a girl aged 5-17 years with multiple sclerosis. The specimen sequenced was blood. This chain joins TRBV9 and TRBJ2-5; 8 bases fit TRBD1. The DNA for the CDR3 is TGTGCCAGCAGCGTAGGCCCAGGGGGCACAGGAGAGACCCAGTACTTC. Translated: CASSVGPGGTGETQYF.